The 23 T cell receptor beta chains reported below all come from one sample, sequenced in a study of shared clonotypes between healthy human individuals. The assay was immunoSEQ multiplex PCR, and TCRdb's table has in-frame clones only and misses some. The data contain approximately 510,000 clones, 60% to 85% of them singletons. The material sequenced was PBMCs. The receptors here all came from a woman in her 40s in good health. Some clones in this sample may be carry-over from other donors' samples.

This clone was picked up a small number of times. At the DNA level, this CDR3 is encoded by other sequences in the same sample as well. This chain connects TRBV6-4 to TRBJ1-5; D gene unclear. There are 13 residues in the CDR3. V was pared by 3 bases and J by 1 base, with 4 bases between. The V gene's germline CDR1 is MRHNA and CDR2 SNTAGT. The CDR3 spells CASSEGSNQPQHF. The CDR3, as DNA: TGTGCCAGCAGTGAAGGAAGCAATCAGCCCCAGCATTTT.

This rearrangement joins TRBV7-8 to TRBJ2-3; 9 nucleotides line up with TRBD1. Germline lookup yields CDR1 SGHVS and CDR2 FQNEAQ. The trim removed 5 bases at V and 1 base at J, leaving 7 bases unmatched. The CDR3 totals 16 residues. CDR3 in DNA: TGTGCCAGCAGCAAACAGGGGGCAGTGGGCACAGATACGCAGTATTTT. Translated: CASSKQGAVGTDTQYF.

The chain's CDR3 is CATPGRTKNIQYF. Here the CDR3 DNA reads TGTGCCACCCCGGGACGAACCAAAAACATTCAGTACTTC. This sequence joins TRBV6-4 and TRBJ2-4; D might be TRBD1 or TRBD2, each matching 5 bases. V lost 10 bases to trimming and J lost 2 bases, with 12 bases between them. The CDR3 sequence is 13 residues long. Germline CDR1 MRHNA, CDR2 SNTAGT.

The chain links TRBV7-9 to TRBJ2-2; 7 positions match TRBD2. This CDR3 contains 17 residues. The ends lost 5 bases at V and 1 base at J; junction bases unmatched: 10. Germline V gene lookup returns CDR1 SEHNR and CDR2 FQNEAQ (reference sequence). The CDR3 nucleotides read TGTGCCAGCAGCGCCCTCCTACGCGGGAGGAACACCGGGGAGCTGTTTTTT. Amino acids: CASSALLRGRNTGELFF.

The chain combines TRBV21-1 with TRBJ2-3; the table's D call of TRBD2 was not tested on the DNA. TRBV21-1 is assigned pseudogene status. The CDR3 length is 17 residues. CDR3 DNA sequence: TGTGCCAGCAGCAAAGACGGTTTATTGGGGGAGGCAGATACGCAGTATTTT. Amino acid sequence: CASSKDGLLGEADTQYF.

This clone was seen more than once but under ten times. The V call is TRBV29-1, the J call TRBJ2-1, with TRBD1 matching 8 bases. The CDR3 contains 16 residues. Unmatched junction bases numbered 8, after V lost 4 bases and J lost 0 bases. Germline V CDR1 and CDR2: SQVTM, ANQGSEA. CDR3: CSVVGAGGFSYNEQFF. The CDR3 region has the DNA TGCAGCGTTGTGGGGGCAGGGGGCTTCTCCTACAATGAGCAGTTCTTC.

The chain is built from TRBV11-2 and TRBJ1-3; D not certain. The germline V gene has CDR1 SGHAT and CDR2 FQNNGV. The CDR3 consists of 16 residues. The V gene lost 8 bases and the J gene lost 1 base, with 18 bases spanning the gap. The DNA for the CDR3 is TGTGCCAGCTCTCTACGAGGTGGCGGGTCTGGAAACACCATATATTTT. As protein: CASSLRGGGSGNTIYF.

This clone was recorded only once. V is TRBV2 and J is TRBJ2-1, with 12 bases matching TRBD1. The V gene end was trimmed by 7 bases and the J gene end by 9 bases; junction bases not matched to a gene: 13. CDR1 is SNHLY and CDR2 is FYNNEI in the germline V gene. The CDR3 runs 16 residues. DNA of the CDR3: TGTGCCAGCATTAACCCCGGGACAGGGGGCGGGGGTGAGCAGTTCTTC. Its translation: CASINPGTGGGGEQFF.

This chain joins TRBV7-2 and TRBJ2-1, with 9 bases identical to TRBD1. CDR3 length: 16 residues. Germline V gives CDR1 SGHTA, CDR2 FQGNSA. Trimming took 1 base from V and 9 from J; bases not matched to a gene: 10. The CDR3 spells CASSLVGTGSFREQFF. CDR3 nucleotide sequence: TGTGCCAGCAGCTTAGTCGGGACAGGGTCCTTCCGTGAGCAGTTCTTC.

This rearrangement joins TRBV6-1 to TRBJ2-1, with 8 bases fitting TRBD2. With 4 bases clipped from V and 2 bases from J, the junction kept 4 bases outside the gene matches. The CDR3 length is 15 residues. The germline V gene has CDR1 MNHNS and CDR2 SASEGT. DNA of the CDR3: TGTGCCAGCAGTGGGCTAGCGGGTGCCTACAATGAGCAGTTCTTC. Protein product: CASSGLAGAYNEQFF.

The CDR3 is CAWTMGGGTDTQYF. The CDR3 bases are TGTGCCTGGACGATGGGCGGAGGCACAGATACGCAGTATTTT. The J gene is TRBJ2-3, the V gene TRBV30; D uncertain. In germline, CDR1 is GTSNPN, CDR2 SVGIG (reference sequence). This CDR3 comprises 14 residues. V was shortened by 4 bases and J by 1 base, with 12 bases between the two germline ends.

This clone appeared a few times. Here the CDR3 reads CASSLLNSGNTIYF. In DNA, the CDR3 is TGTGCCAGCAGTTTGCTGAACTCTGGAAACACCATATATTTT. The V and J genes are TRBV28 and TRBJ1-3; D uncertain. Trimming took off 3 bases at V and 0 bases at J, with 6 bases between the two ends. Per the germline V gene, CDR1 is MDHEN and CDR2 is SYDVKM. The CDR3 runs 14 residues.

This CDR3 is CASSVGTYNEQFF. The CDR3 nucleotides are TGCGCCAGCAGCGTAGGGACTTACAATGAGCAGTTCTTC. This rearrangement joins TRBV5-1 to TRBJ2-1, with a weak D call TRBD2 (6 bases). The CDR3 extends over 13 amino acids. Trimming cost V 4 bases and J 4 bases, with 9 bases left between them. Per the germline V gene, CDR1 is SGHRS and CDR2 is YFSETQ.

The chain recombines TRBV5-6 with TRBJ2-7, with D perhaps assigned TRBD1 or TRBD2 (5 bases each). The V gene lost 6 bases and the J gene lost 12 bases, with 28 bases spanning the gap. Germline V gene data show CDR1 as SGHDT and CDR2 as YYEEEE. This CDR3 is built from 15 residues. The CDR3 DNA reads TGTGCCAGCACATCTAATGTTCGGGACCGTCATACGCCGTACTTC. This sequence encodes CASTSNVRDRHTPYF.

The chain couples TRBV7-9 to TRBJ2-3; D unclear. V was clipped by 5 bases and J by 2 bases, with 5 bases between them. Germline loops: CDR1 SEHNR, CDR2 FQNEAQ (reference sequence). This CDR3 contains 12 residues. CDR3 sequence (DNA): TGTGCCAGCAGCGCCTCCACAGATACGCAGTATTTT. It codes for CASSASTDTQYF.

This clone has a single count. This chain connects TRBV5-1 to TRBJ2-7, with D perhaps TRBD1 or TRBD2 (7 bases each). The CDR3 sequence is 16 residues long. V was trimmed by 4 bases and J by 0 bases, leaving 17 bases between them. CDR1 is SGHRS and CDR2 is YFSETQ in the germline V gene. The CDR3 is CASSPRQGGSSYEQYF. CDR3 bases: TGCGCCAGCAGCCCCAGACAGGGAGGGAGCTCCTACGAGCAGTACTTC.

The rearrangement uses TRBV18 and TRBJ2-6; D tentatively fits TRBD1 or TRBD2 (5 bases each). The CDR3 spans 17 residues. The V end was cut by 5 bases, the J end by 0 bases, with 14 bases between. Germline loops: CDR1 KGHSH, CDR2 LQKENI. The CDR3 loop is CASSSSGRDSGANVLTF. CDR3 sequence (DNA): TGTGCCAGCTCATCGTCGGGACGGGACTCTGGGGCCAACGTCCTGACTTTC.

This chain joins TRBV30 and TRBJ2-3, with D maybe TRBD2 (5 bases). V lost 3 bases to trimming and J lost 2 bases, with 21 bases between them. This CDR3 contains 17 residues. The germline V gene has CDR1 GTSNPN and CDR2 SVGIG (reference sequence). CDR3 bases: TGTGCCTGGAGGGACTCCCGTTCACTAGATTACACAGATACGCAGTATTTT. It specifies CAWRDSRSLDYTDTQYF.

CDR3 loop: CASSLAPGGNQETQYF. The CDR3 bases are TGTGCCAGCAGCTTGGCGCCCGGGGGAAACCAAGAGACCCAGTACTTC. This chain connects TRBV5-6 to TRBJ2-5; maybe TRBD2 (6 bases). The V gene lost 0 bases and the J gene lost 0 bases, with 12 bases spanning the gap. The CDR3 extends over 16 amino acids. Germline CDR1 SGHDT, CDR2 YYEEEE.

This chain links TRBV6-5 with TRBJ2-4; perhaps TRBD2 as D (5 bases). V was trimmed by 2 bases and J by 0 bases, leaving 11 bases between them. The CDR3 loop spans 16 amino acids. Germline V gene data show CDR1 as MNHEY and CDR2 as SVGAGI. Here the CDR3 DNA reads TGTGCCAGCAGTTACGCGGGCGAGGTAGCCAAAAACATTCAGTACTTC. Its translation: CASSYAGEVAKNIQYF.

Comment on this clone: At one end, the junction sequence differs from germline, possibly due to a read error. The rearrangement joins TRBV7-7 to TRBJ2-2, with TRBD2 matching 8 bases. The CDR3 has 14 residues. Germline CDR1 SSHAT, CDR2 FNYEAQ (reference sequence). The CDR3 here is CASSLGLAAGELFF. The CDR3 bases are TGTGCTAGCAGCTTAGGACTAGCCGCCGGGGAGCTGTTTTTT.

V and J are TRBV19 and TRBJ2-1; tentatively, D is TRBD1 (6 bases). There are 14 residues in the CDR3. Looked up from germline, CDR1 is LNHDA and CDR2 is SQIVND (reference sequence). Trimming took off 6 bases at V and 10 bases at J, with 19 bases between the two ends. Written as DNA, the CDR3 is TGTGCCAGTAGACAGGGCCCCGGGGTTTGGGAGCAGTTCTTC. Amino acids: CASRQGPGVWEQFF.

About this clone itself: The likely explanation is a read error, given a far larger clone one base away. Other DNA sequences in this specimen translate into the identical CDR3. The V call is TRBV7-9, the J call TRBJ1-1; the D is unclear. CDR1 is SEHNR and CDR2 is FQNEAQ in the germline V gene (reference sequence). The germline V and J ends were trimmed by 1 base and 1 base, with 4 bases remaining between them. CDR3 length equals 13 residues. The CDR3 region has the DNA TGTGCCAGCAGCTTAGTGGAGAACACTGAAGCTTTCTTT. Translation gives CASSLVENTEAFF.